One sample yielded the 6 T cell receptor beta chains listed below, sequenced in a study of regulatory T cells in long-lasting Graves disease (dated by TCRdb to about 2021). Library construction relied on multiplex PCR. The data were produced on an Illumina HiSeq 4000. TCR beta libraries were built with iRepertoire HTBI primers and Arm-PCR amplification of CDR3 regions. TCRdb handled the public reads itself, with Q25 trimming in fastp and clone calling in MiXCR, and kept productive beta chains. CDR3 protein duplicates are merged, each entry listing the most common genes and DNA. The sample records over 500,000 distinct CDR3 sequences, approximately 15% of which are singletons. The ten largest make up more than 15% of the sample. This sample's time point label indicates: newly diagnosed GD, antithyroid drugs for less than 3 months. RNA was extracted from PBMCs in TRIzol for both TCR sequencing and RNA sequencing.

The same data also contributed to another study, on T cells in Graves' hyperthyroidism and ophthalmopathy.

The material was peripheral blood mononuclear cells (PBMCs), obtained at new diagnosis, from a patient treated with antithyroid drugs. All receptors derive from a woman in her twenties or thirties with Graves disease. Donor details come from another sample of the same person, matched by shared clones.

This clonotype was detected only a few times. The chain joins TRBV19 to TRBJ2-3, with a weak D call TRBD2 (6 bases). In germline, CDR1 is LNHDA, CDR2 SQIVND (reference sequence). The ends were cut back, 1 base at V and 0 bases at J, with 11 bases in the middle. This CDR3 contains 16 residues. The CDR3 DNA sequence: TGTGCCAGTAGTATAGGGACTACCTACAGCACAGATACGCAGTATTTT. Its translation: CASSIGTTYSTDTQYF.

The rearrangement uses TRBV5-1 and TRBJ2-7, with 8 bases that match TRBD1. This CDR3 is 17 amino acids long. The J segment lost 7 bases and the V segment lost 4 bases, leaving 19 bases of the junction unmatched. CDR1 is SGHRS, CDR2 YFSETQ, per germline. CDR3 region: CASSQGQGASDYDEQYF. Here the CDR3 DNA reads TGCGCCAGCAGCCAGGGGCAGGGGGCATCGGACTACGATGAGCAGTACTTC.

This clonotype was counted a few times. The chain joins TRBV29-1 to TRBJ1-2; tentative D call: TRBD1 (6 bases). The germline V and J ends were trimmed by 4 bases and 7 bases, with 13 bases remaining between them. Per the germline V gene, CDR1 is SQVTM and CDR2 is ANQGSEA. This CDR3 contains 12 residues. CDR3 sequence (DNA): TGCAGCGTTGGCAAAGGGGGAACTGGCTACACCTTC. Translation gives CSVGKGGTGYTF.

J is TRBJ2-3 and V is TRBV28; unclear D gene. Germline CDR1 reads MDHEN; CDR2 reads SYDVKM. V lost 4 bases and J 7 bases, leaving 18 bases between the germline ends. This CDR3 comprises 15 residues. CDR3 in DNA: TGTGCCAGCAGTTACCAAGGCCCCGCCGATTATACGCAGTATTTT. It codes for CASSYQGPADYTQYF. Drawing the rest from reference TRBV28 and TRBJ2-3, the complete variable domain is DVKVTQSSRYLVKRTGEKVFLECVQDMDHENMFWYRQDPGLGLRLIYFSYDVKMKEKGDIPEGYSVSREKKERFSLILESASTNQTSMYLCASSYQGPADYTQYFGPGTRLTVL.

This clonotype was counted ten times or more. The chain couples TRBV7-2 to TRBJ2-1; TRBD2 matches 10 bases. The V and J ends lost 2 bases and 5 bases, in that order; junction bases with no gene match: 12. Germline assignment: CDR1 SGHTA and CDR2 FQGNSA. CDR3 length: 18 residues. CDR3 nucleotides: TGTGCCAGCAGCTTACCTCCTCCTTCTAGCGGGAGACACAATGAGCAGTTCTTC. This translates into CASSLPPPSSGRHNEQFF. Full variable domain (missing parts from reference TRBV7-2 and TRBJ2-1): GAGVSQSPSNKVTEKGKDVELRCDPISGHTALYWYRQSLGQGLEFLIYFQGNSAPDKSGLPSDRFSAERTGGSVSTLTIQRTQQEDSAVYLCASSLPPPSSGRHNEQFFGPGTRLTVL.

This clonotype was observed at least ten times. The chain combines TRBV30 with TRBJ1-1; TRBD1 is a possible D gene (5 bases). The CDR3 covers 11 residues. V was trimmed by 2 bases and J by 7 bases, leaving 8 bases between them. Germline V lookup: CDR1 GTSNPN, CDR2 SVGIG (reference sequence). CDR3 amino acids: CAWSRGSEAFF. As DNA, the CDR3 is TGTGCCTGGAGTCGGGGGAGTGAAGCTTTCTTT.